The rows below give T cell receptor beta chains drawn from one sample of a study of beta chain features in type 1 diabetes. Measured with immunoSEQ multiplex PCR; TCRdb has only the in-frame clones, and not every one. The table records fewer than 250,000 clones, 9.6% of them present only once. Sequencing was done on a sample of naive CD4+ T cells from blood. The receptors shown here come from a woman between 18 and 29 years old in good health. The CDR3 runs from the conserved cysteine through the conserved F or W. Each record gives: D gene, J gene, V gene, clone size, CDR3 protein, CDR3 DNA. A D gene is named only where the DNA matches it firmly. Rows give clone size only sometimes, using once, few, many, or a class for an expanded clone.

>NA|TRBJ1-2|TRBV30|NA
CAWSHTGGGGYTF
TGTGCCTGGAGTCATACCGGGGGAGGAGGCTACACCTTC
>TRBD2|TRBJ2-3|TRBV19|NA
CASSIDRTSGGRLVTQYF
TGTGCCAGTAGTATAGATCGGACTAGCGGGGGCCGCCTGGTCACGCAGTATTTT
>TRBD2|TRBJ2-1|TRBV27|few
CASSLWGIWGEGYNEQFF
TGTGCCAGCAGTTTATGGGGGATTTGGGGGGAGGGATACAATGAGCAGTTCTTC
>NA|TRBJ2-7|TRBV10-3|few
CAIGGDKRTYEQYF
TGTGCCATCGGGGGGGACAAGAGGACCTACGAGCAGTACTTC
>NA|TRBJ2-7|TRBV4-1|few
CASSQPGQTYEQYF
TGCGCCAGCAGCCAACCCGGACAAACCTACGAGCAGTACTTC
>NA|TRBJ1-1|TRBV11-2|few
CASSLAAGNTEAFF
TGTGCCAGCAGCTTAGCAGCAGGGAACACTGAAGCTTTCTTT
>TRBD1|TRBJ1-2|TRBV7-9|few
CASSFSGTGMALGYTF
TGTGCCAGCAGCTTTTCCGGGACAGGAATGGCTCTTGGCTACACCTTC
>NA|TRBJ1-5|TRBV28|few
CASSPSGNRAYQPQHF
TGTGCCAGCAGTCCCTCGGGGAACAGAGCGTATCAGCCCCAGCATTTT
>NA|TRBJ1-2|TRBV10-3|NA
CAISVGGGYTF
TGTGCCATCAGTGTAGGGGGAGGCTACACCTTC
>TRBD1|TRBJ2-1|TRBV9|NA
CASSVQGAHNEQFF
TGTGCCAGCAGCGTACAGGGGGCCCACAATGAGCAGTTCTTC
>NA|TRBJ2-1|TRBV6-1|few
CASSEIRQAQQFF
TGTGCCAGCAGTGAAATCAGACAGGCTCAGCAGTTCTTC